These 18 T cell receptor beta chains were all obtained from the same sample, sequenced in a study of a mutant IDH1 vaccine in newly diagnosed glioma. These receptors have no identified antigens. Profiling relied on immunoSEQ multiplex PCR, and the TCRdb table lists in-frame clones only, not all of them. In the table there are approximately 28,000 clones, roughly 83% of which are singletons. Time point: week 35, safety follow-up. It was 300 ug of mutant IDH1 20-mer peptide that made up each vaccine dose, given with topical imiquimod. The sequencing used PBMCs, collected from a glioma patient whose treatment included an IDH1 peptide vaccine. The receptors shown here come from a man aged 30 to 39 with glioma.

This rearrangement joins TRBV6-6 to TRBJ2-1; 9 bases match TRBD2. J was trimmed by 1 base and V by 7 bases; bases with no gene match: 2. The germline V gene has CDR1 MNHNY and CDR2 SVGAGI (reference sequence). This CDR3 contains 14 residues. CDR3 in amino acids: CASTLAGSYNEQFF. DNA for the CDR3: TGTGCCAGCACCCTAGCGGGGTCCTACAATGAGCAGTTCTTC.

The chain carries TRBV4-1 and TRBJ2-7; 10 bases map to TRBD1. Germline V CDR1 and CDR2: MGHRA, YSYEKL. The CDR3 covers 15 residues. V trimming: 2 bases; J trimming: 2 bases; junction bases outside the gene matches: 3. This chain's CDR3 is CASSQRTGGTYEQYF. CDR3 nucleotides: TGCGCCAGCAGCCAAAGGACAGGGGGGACCTACGAGCAGTACTTC.

The chain recombines TRBV28 with TRBJ1-1; unclear D gene. This CDR3 has 11 amino acids. Germline CDR1 reads MDHEN; CDR2 reads SYDVKM. V gave up 2 bases and J gave up 8 bases, with 6 bases separating them. CDR3 residues: CASSLRREAFF. The CDR3 DNA is TGTGCCAGCAGTTTACGCAGGGAAGCTTTCTTT. Full variable domain (rest looked up from reference TRBV28 and TRBJ1-1): DVKVTQSSRYLVKRTGEKVFLECVQDMDHENMFWYRQDPGLGLRLIYFSYDVKMKEKGDIPEGYSVSREKKERFSLILESASTNQTSMYLCASSLRREAFFGQGTRLTVV.

The rearrangement joins TRBV30 to TRBJ1-5, with 7 bases matching TRBD1. The CDR3 runs to 13 residues. Losses at the gene ends were 0 bases for V and 9 bases for J; bases not matched to a gene: 5. Germline V gives CDR1 GTSNPN, CDR2 SVGIG (reference sequence). The chain's CDR3 is CAWSVGGDRPQHF. The CDR3 nucleotides read TGTGCCTGGAGTGTAGGAGGGGACAGGCCCCAGCATTTT.

The genes are TRBV30 and TRBJ1-1; D is unclear. The CDR3 has 13 residues. Germline CDR1 GTSNPN, CDR2 SVGIG (reference sequence). With 0 bases removed from V and 5 bases from J, the gap between germline ends came to 10 bases. The CDR3 bases are TGTGCCTGGAGTGTGGGCGGCGGGACTGAAGCTTTCTTT. This sequence encodes CAWSVGGGTEAFF.

This chain links TRBV5-4 with TRBJ2-3, with D tentatively TRBD1 or TRBD2 (5 bases each). CDR3 size: 14 residues. CDR1 SGHNT and CDR2 YYREEE come from the germline V gene (reference sequence). V was pared by 3 bases and J by 6 bases, with 14 bases between. CDR3 sequence (DNA): TGTGCCAGCAGCTCCATACGAGGGGCGGATACGCAGTATTTT. It encodes CASSSIRGADTQYF.

This chain joins TRBV7-9 and TRBJ2-3; D unresolved. This CDR3 spans 15 amino acids. V lost 1 base to trimming and J lost 5 bases, with 13 bases between them. The germline gives CDR1 SEHNR, CDR2 FQNEAQ (reference sequence). For the CDR3, the DNA is TGTGCCAGCAGCTTAGACGGAGCCAGCCGAGATACGCAGTATTTT. Residues: CASSLDGASRDTQYF.

The chain joins TRBV30 to TRBJ2-5, with a possible D match to TRBD1 (6 bases). CDR1 is GTSNPN, CDR2 SVGIG, per germline (reference sequence). This CDR3 comprises 12 residues. V was pared by 2 bases and J by 5 bases, with 9 bases between. The CDR3 DNA follows: TGTGCCTGGAGTACTACAGGGGAGACCCAGTACTTC. This gives the protein CAWSTTGETQYF.

The genes are TRBV7-2 and TRBJ2-7; D remains ambiguous. Trimming cost V 2 bases and J 1 base, with 12 bases left between them. This CDR3 comprises 15 residues. The germline V gene encodes CDR1 SGHTA and CDR2 FQGNSA. The CDR3 is CASSLRIGPSYEQYF. In DNA form, the CDR3 reads TGTGCCAGCAGCTTAAGGATAGGGCCGTCCTACGAGCAGTACTTC.

The rearrangement links TRBV5-1 to TRBJ1-5; a weak D match, TRBD1 (5 bases). The V end was cut by 4 bases, the J end by 6 bases, with 20 bases between. The CDR3 is 16 amino acids. Looked up from germline, CDR1 is SGHRS and CDR2 is YFSETQ. The CDR3 spells CASSLGPHEGTQPQHF. The CDR3 region has the DNA TGCGCCAGCAGCCTCGGTCCGCACGAAGGGACTCAGCCCCAGCATTTT.

This clone was observed a handful of times. The CDR3 sequence: CASSLEGDRWEAFF. CDR3 DNA: TGTGCCAGCAGCTTGGAGGGTGACCGTTGGGAAGCTTTCTTT. The rearrangement joins TRBV7-9 to TRBJ1-1; no firm D call. Trimming pared 3 bases from V and 8 bases from J, leaving 16 bases between. Germline lookup yields CDR1 SEHNR and CDR2 FQNEAQ (reference sequence). CDR3 length equals 14 residues.

The V call is TRBV14, the J call TRBJ2-3, with D perhaps TRBD1 or TRBD2 (5 bases each). Trimming took 1 base from V and 9 from J, leaving 23 bases between them. The CDR3 consists of 17 residues. CDR1 SGHDN and CDR2 FVKESK come from the germline V gene. CDR3 in amino acids: CASSQVLGTGSQGTQYF. The CDR3 coding sequence is TGTGCCAGCAGCCAAGTCCTAGGGACGGGCAGTCAAGGGACGCAGTATTTT.

This chain links TRBV2 with TRBJ2-7; TRBD1 agrees at 9 bases. The ends lost 6 bases at V and 3 bases at J; junction bases unmatched: 6. Germline CDR1 reads SNHLY; CDR2 reads FYNNEI. The CDR3 consists of 14 residues. Written as DNA, the CDR3 is TGTGCCAGCAGAAACAGGGGGCGCGTCTACGAGCAGTACTTC. Translated, it gives CASRNRGRVYEQYF.

The rearrangement joins TRBV7-9 to TRBJ1-1, with no clear D. The CDR3 totals 16 residues. Germline lookup yields CDR1 SEHNR and CDR2 FQNEAQ (reference sequence). Trimming removed 2 bases at V and 1 base at J, with 14 bases between. The CDR3 DNA reads TGTGCCAGCAGCTTAAGTCGCTACAGAGCGAACACTGAAGCTTTCTTT. Protein product: CASSLSRYRANTEAFF.

The J gene is TRBJ1-6, the V gene TRBV5-4; 10 bases match TRBD1. Germline V gives CDR1 SGHNT, CDR2 YYREEE (reference sequence). V lost 0 bases and J lost 9; bases outside the gene matches: 9. This CDR3 contains 17 residues. The CDR3 nucleotides are TGTGCCAGCAGCTTGGCCCGGGACAGGGGCCGCGGTTCACCCCTCCACTTT. It encodes CASSLARDRGRGSPLHF.

This chain joins TRBV7-6 and TRBJ2-1; D perhaps matches TRBD1 (6 bases). Deletions cut 2 bases from V and 4 bases from J, with 12 bases between. Germline V gives CDR1 SGHVS, CDR2 FNYEAQ. The CDR3 consists of 15 residues. The CDR3: CASSLSGAPYNEQFF. The CDR3 region has the DNA TGTGCCAGCAGCTTATCAGGGGCCCCTTACAATGAGCAGTTCTTC. Together with reference TRBV7-6 and TRBJ2-1, the CDR3 gives the full variable domain: GAGVSQSPRYKVTKRGQDVALRCDPISGHVSLYWYRQALGQGPEFLTYFNYEAQQDKSGLPNDRFSAERPEGSISTLTIQRTEQRDSAMYRCASSLSGAPYNEQFFGPGTRLTVL.

The chain joins TRBV5-6 to TRBJ1-3, with D unresolved. Trimming shortened V by 4 bases and J by 2 bases, and 10 bases separated the two germline ends. CDR1 is SGHDT and CDR2 is YYEEEE in the germline V gene. The CDR3 is made up of 14 amino acids. CDR3 DNA sequence: TGTGCCAGCAGCCCCGTCGGAACTGGAAACACCATATATTTT. This translates into CASSPVGTGNTIYF.

V and J are TRBV5-1 and TRBJ2-1, with D unclear. Per the germline V gene, CDR1 is SGHRS and CDR2 is YFSETQ. Trimming took 0 bases from V and 2 from J, leaving 9 bases between them. The CDR3 runs 15 residues. CDR3 nucleotide sequence: TGCGCCAGCAGCTTGGGAATGGGCACCTACAATGAGCAGTTCTTC. Amino acids: CASSLGMGTYNEQFF.